This paragraph covers one T cell receptor beta chain sequence. The entry originates in a study of tumour-infiltrating T cells in Burkitt lymphoma. TCRdb's table, derived via immunoSEQ multiplex PCR, lists solely in-frame clones and lacks some. The table shows 12,000 to 15,000 clones, with 85% to 90% occurring only once. The receptor was isolated from a human donor with diffuse large B-cell lymphoma. Sequenced: tumor tissue.

The CDR3 protein is CASSSIGLAKNIQYF. The CDR3 DNA is TGTGCCAGCAGCTCTATTGGGCTAGCCAAAAACATTCAGTACTTC. The V gene is TRBV5-8, the J gene TRBJ2-4, with D uncertain. There are 15 residues in the CDR3. Trimming took off 3 bases at V and 0 bases at J, with 10 bases between the two ends. CDR1 and CDR2 from the germline V gene are SGHTS and YDEGEE.